The subject of this entry is one TCR beta chain. Its specific antigen is unknown. No base quality values were provided; no much bigger clone lies one nucleotide off. Another Seattle source contributed samples from volunteer blood donors who had recovered from COVID-19. The collaborating institutions used their own protocols to collect whole blood in K2EDTA tubes. For TCRbeta analysis, collaborators shipped samples in one of three forms: frozen whole blood, isolated PBMCs, or DNA extracted from either of those sample types. This specimen comes from a study of blood T cell repertoires in COVID-19 (dated by TCRdb to about 2020). Regarding the research as a whole: The collaborator samples originated in the United States, Italy and Spain and spanned the acute and convalescent phases of COVID-19. Deeply sampled blood TCRbeta repertoires from subjects exposed to, actively infected with, or recovered from COVID-19 were included in the dataset. The material from the prospective study consisted of cDNA or gDNA derived from T cells, B-cell-depleted T cells, or PBMCs. HLA class I and class II types, where available, came from metadata supplied by the sample provider rather than from assay-based typing. The sample metadata nearly always contained a de-identified subject ID, COVID-19 status, age in years and sex. The repertoires were made available in a free public database intended to serve as a resource for research on the immune response to SARS-CoV-2. The samples were drawn from the first 160 participants of the ongoing ImmuneRACE study and from over 950 subjects provided by 6 global collaborators.

Results and caveats for the whole study, not just this receptor: How much clinical and demographic metadata was included differed by source and by participant, and the metadata was provided uncurated.

TCRbeta CDR3 regions were amplified from genomic DNA by means of the immunoSEQ Assay, a bias-controlled multiplex PCR. The original methods were these. Within the assay, amplification of reference gene primers was used to estimate how many nucleated cells each sample contained. To quantify the absolute abundance of each unique TCRbeta CDR3 rearrangement, sequence reads were collapsed and filtered. Productive Simpson clonality was computed per sample as the square root of Simpson's diversity index over productive rearrangements. Held by TCRdb, this immuneACCESS table contains in-frame sequences only and omits some clones. Under half of the omission traces to an unresolved V gene where checked; the cause of the rest is unknown. V and J calls and clone size follow that table, whereas D and trimming were derived from the DNA. The sample yields roughly 200,000 clones; just under 90% were counted once. The ten largest make up 5.5% to 8% of the sample.

A distance of 13 bases separates the germline ends of V and J, which lose 1 base and 9 bases respectively. CDR1 and CDR2 were assigned from the germline V gene as SGHTA and FQGNSA. CDR3 length: 14 amino acids, cysteine to phenylalanine. Left in the record is the CDR3 DNA by itself, 42 bases read in frame from the first base. The specimen sequenced was peripheral blood. The chain is made from TRBV7-2 and TRBJ2-1; TRBD1 is perhaps the D gene, given 6 matching bases. This clonotype was sampled from a man aged 60-69 years who had recovered from COVID-19. The CDR3 protein is CASSLVDSRSEQFF. The nucleotides read TGTGCCAGCAGCTTAGTGGACAGTCGCAGTGAGCAGTTCTTC.